The entry below describes one T cell receptor (beta chain). The data belong to a study of blood T cell repertoires in COVID-19. How the authors handled the data: Estimation of nucleated cell counts was performed using reference gene primer amplification. Repertoires were generated with immunoSEQ multiplex PCR, while TCRdb's copy carries only in-frame clones and drops some. That table supplies the V and J calls and clone size; D and trimming were determined from the DNA. The sample carries approximately 190,000 clones, about 88% recorded once. The germline gives CDR1 SGHRS, CDR2 YFSETQ. J lost 1 base, V lost 4 bases, and 7 bases had no gene match. The CDR3 is 15 amino acids.

Specimen: peripheral blood. The chain uses TRBV5-1 and TRBJ2-5; 7 bases agree with TRBD1. The sequence derives from a woman in her thirties or forties who had recovered from COVID-19. The CDR3 nucleotides are TGCGCCAGCAGCCCGACAGGGATTCCCCAAGAGACCCAGTACTTC. It specifies CASSPTGIPQETQYF.